These 26 T cell receptor beta chains came from one sample sequenced in a study of neurological immune-mediated disorders. TCRdb re-called the 5' RACE reads with MiXCR, one entry per CDR3 protein. The repertoire holds 10,000 or so distinct CDR3 sequences, with around 21% as singletons. Material for sequencing was CD8+ T cells from blood. These receptors were collected from a middle-aged woman with multiple sclerosis.

This clonotype was counted at least ten times. The chain carries TRBV6-5 and TRBJ1-2; D unresolved. The V end lost 11 bases, the J end lost 6 bases, and 22 bases lay between the germline ends. Germline assignment: CDR1 MNHEY and CDR2 SVGAGI. The CDR3 runs to 14 residues. The CDR3 DNA reads as TGTGCCTCTGCCCCCCACCGTGGTGGAGATGGCTACACCTTC. It is translated as CASAPHRGGDGYTF.

The V gene is TRBV5-1, the J gene TRBJ2-3; 11 positions agree with TRBD1. From germline, CDR1 is SGHRS and CDR2 YFSETQ. V lost 7 bases and J lost 6; bases outside the gene matches: 10. This CDR3 spans 15 amino acids. CDR3 DNA: TGCGCCAGCCGCCCGTGGACAGGGGGCAGTGATACGCAGTATTTT. Protein product: CASRPWTGGSDTQYF.

This clonotype was found many times. This chain connects TRBV9 to TRBJ1-2; weak D call: TRBD1 (6 bases). CDR3 length: 15 residues. Trimming took off 4 bases at V and 6 bases at J, with 19 bases between the two ends. The V gene's germline CDR1 is SGDLS and CDR2 YYNGEE. The CDR3 bases are TGTGCCAGCAGCACAAGTCAGACAGGAGGGAATGGCTACACCTTC. Its protein is CASSTSQTGGNGYTF.

This clonotype is medium-sized within its sample. The CDR3 protein is CATSREGGWQPQHF. CDR3 coding DNA: TGTGCCACCAGCAGAGAAGGGGGCTGGCAGCCCCAGCATTTT. The chain uses TRBV15 and TRBJ1-5, with 7 bases fitting TRBD1. After removal of 0 bases from V and 7 bases from J, the junction contained 3 bases not matched to a gene. The CDR3 consists of 14 residues. CDR1 and CDR2 from the germline V gene are LNHNV and YYDKDF (reference sequence).

The sample holds many counts of this clonotype. The rearrangement joins TRBV15 to TRBJ2-3; no clear D. The CDR3 has 13 amino acids. Germline V gives CDR1 LNHNV, CDR2 YYDKDF (reference sequence). Deletions cut 3 bases from V and 4 bases from J, with 8 bases between. CDR3 bases: TGTGCCACCAGCAGGGGTGGCGCAGATACGCAGTATTTT. Its translation: CATSRGGADTQYF.

This clonotype was observed at least ten times. The chain is built from TRBV5-5 and TRBJ2-3; 7 nucleotides line up with TRBD1. This CDR3 is built from 14 residues. Germline lookup yields CDR1 SGHKS and CDR2 YYEKEE (reference sequence). J lost 5 bases, V lost 4 bases, and 7 bases had no gene match. In DNA, the CDR3 is TGTGCCAGCAGCCCCGGGACAGCTCAAGATACGCAGTATTTT. It specifies CASSPGTAQDTQYF.

By share, this clonotype counts as medium-sized. J is TRBJ1-2 and V is TRBV5-6; no firm D call. With 3 bases removed from V and 8 bases from J, the gap between germline ends came to 11 bases. Per the germline V gene, CDR1 is SGHDT and CDR2 is YYEEEE. The length of the CDR3 is 12 residues. As DNA, the CDR3 is TGTGCCAGCAGCTGGGGATCGGTCGGCTACACCTTC. It is translated as CASSWGSVGYTF.

In this sample, this clonotype turned up many times. The gene calls are TRBV6-5 and TRBJ2-1, with D possibly being TRBD2 (5 bases). Germline V gene lookup returns CDR1 MNHEY and CDR2 SVGAGI. The CDR3 extends over 12 amino acids. The V end lost 6 bases, the J end lost 9 bases, and 12 bases lay between the germline ends. The CDR3 sequence is CASRYLSGEQFF. The DNA of the CDR3 is TGTGCCAGCAGGTATCTAAGCGGTGAGCAGTTCTTC.

Ten or more counts support this clonotype. The chain has TRBV11-2 and TRBJ2-7; 8 bases align to TRBD2. The CDR3 extends over 13 amino acids. V lost 8 bases and J lost 3; bases outside the gene matches: 6. Germline CDR1 reads SGHAT; CDR2 reads FQNNGV. In DNA form, the CDR3 reads TGTGCCAGCGTGCCGGGACTAGGCTACGAGCAGTACTTC. This encodes CASVPGLGYEQYF.

In its sample, this clonotype was seen a few times. The rearrangement joins TRBV3-1 to TRBJ2-6; 8 bases match TRBD1. CDR1 LGHDT and CDR2 YNNKEL come from the germline V gene (reference sequence). The junction had 11 bases not matched to a gene; V was cut back by 3 bases and J by 1 base. CDR3 size: 19 residues. The CDR3 here is CASSHMVDRDSSGANVLTF. CDR3 nucleotide sequence: TGTGCCAGCAGCCACATGGTGGACAGGGATTCGTCTGGGGCCAACGTCCTGACTTTC.

This clonotype rates as medium-sized. The chain joins TRBV11-3 to TRBJ2-3; D gene unclear. Per the germline V gene, CDR1 is SGHNT and CDR2 is YENEEA. This CDR3 has 12 residues. Trimming took off 1 base at V and 4 bases at J, with 3 bases between the two ends. CDR3 sequence reads: CASSLGSDTQYF. CDR3 bases: TGTGCCAGCAGCTTAGGTTCAGATACGCAGTATTTT.

This clonotype was counted ten times or more. The V and J genes are TRBV12-2 and TRBJ1-5; TRBD1, the table's D call, was not compared with the DNA. TRBV12-2 is marked as a pseudogene. The length of the CDR3 is 17 residues. CDR3 coding DNA: TGTGCAAGTCGCTTAGTCGGACAGTTTCATAGCAATCAGCCCCAGCATTTT. It is translated as CASRLVGQFHSNQPQHF.

This clonotype was seen at least ten times. The rearrangement uses TRBV4-1 and TRBJ2-3; D may be TRBD1 (5 bases). CDR3 length equals 14 residues. CDR1 is MGHRA, CDR2 YSYEKL, per germline. The germline V and J ends were trimmed by 2 bases and 6 bases, with 12 bases remaining between them. This chain's CDR3 is CASSQTSGPDTQYF. The CDR3 DNA follows: TGCGCCAGCAGCCAAACGTCAGGGCCTGATACGCAGTATTTT.

This clonotype was seen repeatedly, ten times or more. The chain couples TRBV7-9 to TRBJ2-1; D gene ambiguous. Germline assignment: CDR1 SEHNR and CDR2 FQNEAQ (reference sequence). This CDR3 spans 14 amino acids. Trimming pared 7 bases from V and 3 bases from J, leaving 13 bases between. CDR3 residues: CASNRPGVYNEQFF. CDR3 sequence (DNA): TGTGCCAGCAACCGCCCCGGCGTCTACAATGAGCAGTTCTTC.

In this sample, this clonotype is medium-sized (0.01 to 0.1%). V usage is TRBV6-2 or TRBV6-3 and J usage is TRBJ2-1, with D perhaps matching TRBD1 (5 bases). The V end was cut by 6 bases, the J end by 6 bases, with 15 bases between. The germline CDR1 and CDR2 sequences are MNHEY and SVGEGT. The CDR3 runs to 14 residues. As DNA, the CDR3 is TGTGCCAGCAGGCGCCTAAGGGGCCCCAATGAGCAGTTCTTC. It specifies CASRRLRGPNEQFF.

The gene calls are TRBV20-1 and TRBJ2-2; the D call may be TRBD1 or TRBD2 (5 bases each). The CDR3 covers 13 residues. Germline V gene sequence: CDR1 DFQATT, CDR2 SNEGSKA (reference sequence). Deletions cut 3 bases from V and 2 bases from J, with 7 bases between. Here the CDR3 reads CSARGDNTGELFF. Written as DNA, the CDR3 is TGCAGTGCTAGGGGGGATAACACCGGGGAGCTGTTTTTT.

At least ten counts were recorded for this clonotype. V and J are TRBV9 and TRBJ2-7, with D possibly TRBD1 on 5 matching bases. CDR3 length equals 14 residues. Per germline, CDR1 SGDLS and CDR2 YYNGEE. V lost 2 bases and J 5 bases, leaving 14 bases between the germline ends. The CDR3 protein is CASSVQGLTNEQYF. The CDR3 bases are TGTGCCAGCAGCGTTCAGGGCTTAACCAACGAGCAGTACTTC.

This clonotype was detected ten times or more. The J gene is TRBJ2-1, the V gene TRBV5-6; D ambiguous. The CDR3 spans 12 residues. V lost 3 bases, J lost 6 bases, and 7 bases lay in between. Germline V gene lookup returns CDR1 SGHDT and CDR2 YYEEEE. The CDR3 DNA follows: TGTGCCAGCAGCTCTTTCGGCAATGAGCAGTTCTTC. Amino acid sequence: CASSSFGNEQFF.

By frequency in the sample, this clonotype is medium-sized. The chain recombines TRBV29-1 with TRBJ1-3, with D possibly TRBD1 on 5 matching bases. CDR3 length equals 16 residues. The V and J ends lost 2 bases and 5 bases respectively, with 19 bases between them. CDR1 SQVTM and CDR2 ANQGSEA come from the germline V gene. CDR3 DNA sequence: TGCAGCGTTGAATTCGGGACTACGAGGATAAGAAACACCATATATTTT. Translation gives CSVEFGTTRIRNTIYF. Variable domain in full (rest from reference TRBV29-1 and TRBJ1-3): SAVISQKPSRDICQRGTSLTIQCQVDSQVTMMFWYRQQPGQSLTLIATANQGSEATYESGFVIDKFPISRPNLTFSTLTVSNMSPEDSSIYLCSVEFGTTRIRNTIYFGEGSWLTVV.

The DNA of the CDR3 is TGCGCCAGCAGCTTGGGTACAGGGAGCGAGCAGTACTTC. Protein product: CASSLGTGSEQYF. The chain recombines TRBV5-1 with TRBJ2-7, with a possible D match to TRBD1 (6 bases). There are 13 residues in the CDR3. Trimming took off 0 bases at V and 6 bases at J, with 10 bases between the two ends. Germline-derived CDR1 and CDR2 are SGHRS and YFSETQ.

The table lists this clonotype with many counts. The CDR3 nucleotides are TGCAGTGCTAGCCTCCAGTACGAGCAGTACTTC. This encodes CSASLQYEQYF. V gene TRBV20-1 combines with J gene TRBJ2-7, with D uncertain. Trimming removed 3 bases at V and 4 bases at J, with 7 bases between. This CDR3 spans 11 amino acids. Germline V CDR1 and CDR2: DFQATT, SNEGSKA (reference sequence).

This clonotype was observed a few times. The chain carries TRBV27 and TRBJ1-4, with TRBD1 as a possible D gene (6 bases). Germline V lookup: CDR1 MNHEY, CDR2 SMNVEV (reference sequence). Trimming took 6 bases from V and 5 from J, leaving 13 bases between them. The CDR3 is made up of 14 amino acids. CDR3 sequence: CASRPTGSNEKLFF. The CDR3 DNA reads as TGTGCCAGCAGACCAACAGGGTCCAATGAAAAACTGTTTTTT.

The J gene is TRBJ2-7, the V gene TRBV6-5; TRBD1 matches 8 bases. Germline V lookup: CDR1 MNHEY, CDR2 SVGAGI. The CDR3 runs to 15 residues. J gave up 3 bases and V 0 bases, and 4 bases lay outside the gene matches. The chain's CDR3 is CASSYSADRGYEQYF. The CDR3 DNA follows: TGTGCCAGCAGTTACTCTGCTGACAGGGGCTACGAGCAGTACTTC.

The table lists this clonotype with many counts. This chain joins TRBV11-2 and TRBJ1-2, with unresolved D. CDR1 and CDR2 from the germline V gene are SGHAT and FQNNGV. The CDR3 has 11 amino acids. Between the trimmed V and J ends, which lost 5 bases and 8 bases, there was a span of 9 bases. CDR3 in DNA: TGTGCCAGCAGCCGATTGGGCGGCTACACCTTC. Encoded protein: CASSRLGGYTF.

This clonotype was seen repeatedly, ten times or more. The chain carries TRBV20-1 and TRBJ1-1; perhaps TRBD1 as D (6 bases). V lost 0 bases and J lost 5, with 13 bases in between. The germline CDR1 and CDR2 sequences are DFQATT and SNEGSKA (reference sequence). This CDR3 spans 14 amino acids. For the CDR3, the DNA is TGCAGTGCTAGAGATGCACAGGGCTGGACTGAAGCTTTCTTT. Translating gives CSARDAQGWTEAFF.

At least ten counts were recorded for this clonotype. The chain couples TRBV10-3 to TRBJ1-1; D might be TRBD1 (5 bases). V lost 2 bases, J lost 4 bases, and 14 bases lay in between. The germline V gene encodes CDR1 ENHRY and CDR2 SYGVKD. This CDR3 has 15 amino acids. In DNA, the CDR3 is TGTGCCATCAGTGAGGACCAGGGTGTTGGCACTGAAGCTTTCTTT. Translated: CAISEDQGVGTEAFF.